Only a few counts were recorded for the clone carrying this T cell receptor (beta chain). Its antigen is currently unknown. Looked up from germline, CDR1 is MGHRA and CDR2 is YSYEKL. V was trimmed by 1 base and J by 6 bases, leaving 11 bases between them. The CDR3 runs to 14 residues. MiXCR, run by TCRdb on the 5' RACE reads, gives a single entry per CDR3 protein. This table has 510,000 or so distinct CDR3 sequences, approximately 14% appearing once. The data derive from a study of identical twins. Study outcomes and limitations: Models predicted too little out-of-frame TCR alpha sharing in monozygotic twins.

These same records also appear under a second study, on yellow fever vaccine responses in identical twins.

This chain uses TRBV4-1 with TRBJ2-3; the D is unclear. The receptor was derived from a woman younger than 35 in good health. The sample comprised CD4+ T cells sorted from blood. The CDR3 protein is CASSQGWQRDTQYF. DNA for the CDR3: TGCGCCAGCAGCCAAGGGTGGCAGAGGGATACGCAGTATTTT.